The clone carrying this T cell receptor (beta chain) showed up many times. This sample was included in a study of regulatory T cells in long-lasting Graves disease. Time point of the sample: newly diagnosed GD, antithyroid drugs for less than 3 months. Extracted RNA from PBMCs served as the source of the TCR library. Graves' disease diagnosis used American Thyroid Association guidelines. The CDR3 covers 15 residues. The germline V gene has CDR1 MDHEN and CDR2 SYDVKM. V shed 2 bases and J 7 bases; nucleotides not matched to a gene: 6. Arm-PCR with iRepertoire HTBI primers amplified the CDR3 regions for these TCR beta libraries. Each CDR3 protein gets one entry after TCRdb re-called the multiplex PCR reads with MiXCR. The sample shows more than 450,000 distinct CDR3 sequences, roughly 15% of them seen only once. The same data also went into a second study, on T cells in Graves' hyperthyroidism and ophthalmopathy. That work contributes: Hyperthyroidism was newly diagnosed in patients aged 18 to 65 (duration under 2 months). A model using 13 V-J features told ophthalmopathy apart from stable hyperthyroidism.

This sample comprised peripheral blood mononuclear cells (PBMCs), obtained at new diagnosis, from a patient treated with antithyroid drugs. This TCR was sampled from a man aged 40-55 years with Graves disease. The J gene is TRBJ2-1, the V gene TRBV28; 9 bases are a match to TRBD2. As DNA, the CDR3 is TGTGCCAGCAGTTTAAACGGACTAGCGTCGAATGAGCAGTTCTTC. Its translation: CASSLNGLASNEQFF.